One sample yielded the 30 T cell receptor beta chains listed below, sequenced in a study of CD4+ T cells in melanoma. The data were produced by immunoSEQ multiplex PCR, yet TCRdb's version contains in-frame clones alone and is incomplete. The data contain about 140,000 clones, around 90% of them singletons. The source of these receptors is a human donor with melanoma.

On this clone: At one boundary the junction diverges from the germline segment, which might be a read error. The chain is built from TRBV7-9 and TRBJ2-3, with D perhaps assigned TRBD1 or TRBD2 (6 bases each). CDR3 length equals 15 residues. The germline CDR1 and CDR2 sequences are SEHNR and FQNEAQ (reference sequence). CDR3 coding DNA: TGTGCCAGCAGCTTAGTGGGGGGCCCCACAAATACGCAGTATTTT. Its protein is CASSLVGGPTNTQYF.

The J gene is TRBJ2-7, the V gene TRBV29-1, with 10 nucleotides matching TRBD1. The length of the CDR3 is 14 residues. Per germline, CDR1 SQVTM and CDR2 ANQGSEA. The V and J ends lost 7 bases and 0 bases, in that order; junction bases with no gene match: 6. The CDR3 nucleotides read TGCAGCGCCAGAGGGACAGGGGTCTCCTACGAGCAGTACTTC. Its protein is CSARGTGVSYEQYF.

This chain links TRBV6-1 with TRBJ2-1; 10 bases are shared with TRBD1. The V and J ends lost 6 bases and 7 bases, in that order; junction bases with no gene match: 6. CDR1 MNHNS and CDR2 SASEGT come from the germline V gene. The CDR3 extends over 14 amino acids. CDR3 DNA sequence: TGTGCCAGCAGCCTTGACAGGGGGCGTAATGAGCAGTTCTTC. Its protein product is CASSLDRGRNEQFF.

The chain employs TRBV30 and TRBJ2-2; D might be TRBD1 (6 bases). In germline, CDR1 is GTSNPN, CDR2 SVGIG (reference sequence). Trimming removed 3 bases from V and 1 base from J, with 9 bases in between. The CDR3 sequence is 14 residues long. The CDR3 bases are TGTGCCTGGAGCACGGGACAGAACACCGGGGAGCTGTTTTTT. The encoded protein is CAWSTGQNTGELFF. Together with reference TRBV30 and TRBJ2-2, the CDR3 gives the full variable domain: SQTIHQWPATLVQPVGSPLSLECTVEGTSNPNLYWYRQAAGRGLQLLFYSVGIGQISSEVPQNLSASRPQDRQFILSSKKLLLSDSGFYLCAWSTGQNTGELFFGEGSRLTVL.

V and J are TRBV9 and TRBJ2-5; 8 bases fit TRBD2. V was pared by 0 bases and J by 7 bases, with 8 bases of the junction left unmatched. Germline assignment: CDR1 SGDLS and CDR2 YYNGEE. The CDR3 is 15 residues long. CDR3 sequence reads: CASSVEAGAGVTQYF. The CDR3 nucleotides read TGTGCCAGCAGCGTAGAAGCGGGGGCCGGGGTGACCCAGTACTTC.

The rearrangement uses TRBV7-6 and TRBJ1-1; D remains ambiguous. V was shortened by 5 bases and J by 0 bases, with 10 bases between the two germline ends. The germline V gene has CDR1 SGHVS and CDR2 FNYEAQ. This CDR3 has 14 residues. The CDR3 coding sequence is TGTGCCAGCAGCGCGCAACGTCTGAACACTGAAGCTTTCTTT. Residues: CASSAQRLNTEAFF.

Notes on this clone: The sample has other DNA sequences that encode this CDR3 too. Here the CDR3 DNA reads TGCGCCAGCAGCCCCGGTGGGATGAACACTGAAGCTTTCTTT. This sequence encodes CASSPGGMNTEAFF. V and J are TRBV5-1 and TRBJ1-1, with no clear D. V shed 4 bases and J shed 0 bases, with 10 bases lying between them. The CDR3 runs to 14 residues. Germline V CDR1 and CDR2: SGHRS, YFSETQ.

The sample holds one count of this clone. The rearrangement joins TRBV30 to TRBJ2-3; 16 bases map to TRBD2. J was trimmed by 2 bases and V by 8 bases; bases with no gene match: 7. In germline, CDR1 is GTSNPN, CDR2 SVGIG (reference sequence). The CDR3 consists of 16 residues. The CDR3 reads CAGTSGGGKLTDTQYF. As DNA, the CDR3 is TGTGCCGGGACTAGCGGGGGGGGGAAACTCACAGATACGCAGTATTTT.

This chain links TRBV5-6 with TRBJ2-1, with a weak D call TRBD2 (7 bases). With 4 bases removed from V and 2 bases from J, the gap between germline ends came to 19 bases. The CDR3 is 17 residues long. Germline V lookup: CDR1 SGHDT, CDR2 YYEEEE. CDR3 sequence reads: CASSPTVPGGPYNEQFF. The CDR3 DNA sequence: TGTGCCAGCAGCCCAACGGTCCCCGGGGGGCCCTACAATGAGCAGTTCTTC.

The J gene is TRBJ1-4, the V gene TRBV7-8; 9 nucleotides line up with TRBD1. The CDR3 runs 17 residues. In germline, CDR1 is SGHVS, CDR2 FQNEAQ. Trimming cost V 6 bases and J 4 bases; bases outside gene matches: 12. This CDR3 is CASSPQGAGSGNEKLFF. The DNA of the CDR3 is TGTGCCAGCAGTCCACAGGGGGCGGGATCGGGTAATGAAAAACTGTTTTTT.

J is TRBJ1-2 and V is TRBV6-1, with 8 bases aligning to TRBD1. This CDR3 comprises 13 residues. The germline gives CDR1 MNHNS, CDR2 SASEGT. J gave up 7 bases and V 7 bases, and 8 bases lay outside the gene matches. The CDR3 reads CASKAGGVSGYTF. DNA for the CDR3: TGTGCCAGCAAGGCAGGGGGCGTTAGTGGCTACACCTTC.

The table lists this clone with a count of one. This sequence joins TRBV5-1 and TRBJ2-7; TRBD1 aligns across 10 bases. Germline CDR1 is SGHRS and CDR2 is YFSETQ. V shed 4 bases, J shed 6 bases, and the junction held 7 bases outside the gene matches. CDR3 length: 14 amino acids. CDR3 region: CASSGRDRGFEQYF. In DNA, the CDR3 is TGCGCCAGCAGCGGCCGGGACAGGGGCTTCGAGCAGTACTTC.

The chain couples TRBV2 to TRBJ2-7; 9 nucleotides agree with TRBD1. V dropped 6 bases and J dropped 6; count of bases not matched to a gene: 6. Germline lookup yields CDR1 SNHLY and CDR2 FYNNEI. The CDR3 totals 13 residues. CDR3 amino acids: CASSPGQGLEQYF. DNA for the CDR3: TGTGCCAGCAGCCCGGGACAGGGTCTCGAGCAGTACTTC. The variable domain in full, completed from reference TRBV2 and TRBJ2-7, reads EPEVTQTPSHQVTQMGQEVILRCVPISNHLYFYWYRQILGQKVEFLVSFYNNEISEKSEIFDDQFSVERPDGSNFTLKIRSTKLEDSAMYFCASSPGQGLEQYFGPGTRLTVT.

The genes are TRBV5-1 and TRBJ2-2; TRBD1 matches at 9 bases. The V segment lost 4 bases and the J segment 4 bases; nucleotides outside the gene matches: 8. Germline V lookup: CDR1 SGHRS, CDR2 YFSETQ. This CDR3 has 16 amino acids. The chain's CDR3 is CASSLRQGVVTGELFF. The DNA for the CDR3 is TGCGCCAGCAGCCTTAGACAGGGGGTAGTCACCGGGGAGCTGTTTTTT.

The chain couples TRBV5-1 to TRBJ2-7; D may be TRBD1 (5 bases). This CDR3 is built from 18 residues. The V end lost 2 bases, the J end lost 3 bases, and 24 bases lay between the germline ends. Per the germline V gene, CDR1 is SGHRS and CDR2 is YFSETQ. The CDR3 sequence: CASSFGAAASTLFYEQYF. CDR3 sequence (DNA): TGCGCCAGCAGCTTTGGGGCCGCCGCTTCGACACTCTTCTACGAGCAGTACTTC.

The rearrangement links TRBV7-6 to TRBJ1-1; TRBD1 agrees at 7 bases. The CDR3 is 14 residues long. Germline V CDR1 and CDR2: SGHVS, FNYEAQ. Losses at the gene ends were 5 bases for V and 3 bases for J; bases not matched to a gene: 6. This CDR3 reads CASSPTGQYTEAFF. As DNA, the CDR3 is TGTGCCAGCAGCCCTACGGGACAGTACACTGAAGCTTTCTTT.

The CDR3, as DNA: TGTGCCAGCAGTATACAGTTGGGGGGCACCGGGGAGCTGTTTTTT. Protein product: CASSIQLGGTGELFF. The V gene is TRBV2, the J gene TRBJ2-2; a possible D gene is TRBD2 (6 bases). The CDR3 has 15 amino acids. Germline lookup yields CDR1 SNHLY and CDR2 FYNNEI. The V end was cut by 5 bases, the J end by 4 bases, with 14 bases between.

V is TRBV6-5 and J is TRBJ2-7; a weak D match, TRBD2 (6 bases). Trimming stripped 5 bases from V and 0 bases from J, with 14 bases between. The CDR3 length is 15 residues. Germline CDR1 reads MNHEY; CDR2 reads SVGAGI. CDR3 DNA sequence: TGTGCCAGCAGTCCCGGGACTGGTAGCTCCTACGAGCAGTACTTC. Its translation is CASSPGTGSSYEQYF.

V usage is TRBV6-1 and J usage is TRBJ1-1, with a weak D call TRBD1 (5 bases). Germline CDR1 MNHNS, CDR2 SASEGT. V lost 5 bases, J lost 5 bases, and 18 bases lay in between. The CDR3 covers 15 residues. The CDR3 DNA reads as TGTGCCAGCAGTCAATCCCCCAGGGCCTCGACTGAAGCTTTCTTT. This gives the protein CASSQSPRASTEAFF.

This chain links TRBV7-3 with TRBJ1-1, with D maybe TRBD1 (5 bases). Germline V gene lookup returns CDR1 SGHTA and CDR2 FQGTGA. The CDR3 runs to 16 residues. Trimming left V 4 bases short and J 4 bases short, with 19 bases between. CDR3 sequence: CASSSIPGGARTEAFF. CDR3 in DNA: TGTGCCAGCAGCTCGATCCCGGGCGGGGCGCGCACTGAAGCTTTCTTT.

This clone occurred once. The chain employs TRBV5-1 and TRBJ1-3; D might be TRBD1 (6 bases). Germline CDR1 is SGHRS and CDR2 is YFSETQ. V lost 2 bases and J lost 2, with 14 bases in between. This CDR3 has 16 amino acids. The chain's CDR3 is CASSLSNRVAGNTIYF. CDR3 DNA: TGCGCCAGCAGCTTATCTAACAGGGTCGCTGGAAACACCATATATTTT.

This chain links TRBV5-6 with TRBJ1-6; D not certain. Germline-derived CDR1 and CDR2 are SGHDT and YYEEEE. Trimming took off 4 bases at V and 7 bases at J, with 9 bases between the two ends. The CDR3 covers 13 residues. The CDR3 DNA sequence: TGTGCCAGCAGCCGTCGACGGAATTCACCCCTCCACTTT. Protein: CASSRRRNSPLHF.

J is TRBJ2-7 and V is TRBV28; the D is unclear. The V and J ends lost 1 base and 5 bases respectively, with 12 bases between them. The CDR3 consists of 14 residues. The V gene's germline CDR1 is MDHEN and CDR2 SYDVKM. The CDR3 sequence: CASSLSTDQDEQYF. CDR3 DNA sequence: TGTGCCAGCAGTTTATCTACGGATCAGGACGAGCAGTACTTC.

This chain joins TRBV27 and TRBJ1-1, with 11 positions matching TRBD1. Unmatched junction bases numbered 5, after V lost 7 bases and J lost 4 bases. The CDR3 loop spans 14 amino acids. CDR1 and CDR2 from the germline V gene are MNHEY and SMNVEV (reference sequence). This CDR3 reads CASTDRGLFTEAFF. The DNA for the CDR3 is TGTGCCAGCACGGACAGGGGGCTTTTCACTGAAGCTTTCTTT.

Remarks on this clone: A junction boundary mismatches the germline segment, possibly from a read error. Here the CDR3 DNA reads TGTGCTAGCAGCTTAGGTTATGGGACCGGGGAGCTGTTTTTT. Amino acid sequence: CASSLGYGTGELFF. The V and J genes are TRBV7-7 and TRBJ2-2; no clear D. CDR1 and CDR2 (germline): SSHAT, FNYEAQ (reference sequence). The CDR3 runs to 14 residues.

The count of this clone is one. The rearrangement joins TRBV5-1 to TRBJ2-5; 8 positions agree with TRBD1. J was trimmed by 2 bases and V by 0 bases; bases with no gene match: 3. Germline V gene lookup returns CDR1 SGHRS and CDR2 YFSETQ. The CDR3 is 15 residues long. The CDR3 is CASSLGTGRQETQYF. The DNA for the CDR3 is TGCGCCAGCAGCTTGGGGACAGGGCGGCAAGAGACCCAGTACTTC.

CDR3 sequence (DNA): TGCAGCGTTCCCTCCAGGGCTCTCTACAATGAGCAGTTCTTC. It yields the protein CSVPSRALYNEQFF. The chain uses TRBV29-1 and TRBJ2-1; tentative D call: TRBD1 (5 bases). The germline gives CDR1 SQVTM, CDR2 ANQGSEA. The CDR3 spans 14 residues. V lost 5 bases, J lost 3 bases, and 14 bases lay in between.

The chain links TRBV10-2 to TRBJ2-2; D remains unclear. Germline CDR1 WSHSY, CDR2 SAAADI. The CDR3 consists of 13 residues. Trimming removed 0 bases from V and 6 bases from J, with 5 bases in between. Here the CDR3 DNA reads TGCGCCAGCAGTGAGTCCTACCCCGGGGAGCTGTTTTTT. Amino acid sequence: CASSESYPGELFF.

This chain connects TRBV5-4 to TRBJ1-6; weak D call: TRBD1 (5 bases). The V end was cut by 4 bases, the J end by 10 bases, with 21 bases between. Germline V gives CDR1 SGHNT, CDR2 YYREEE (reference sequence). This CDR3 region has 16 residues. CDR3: CASSQGGGTALSPLHF. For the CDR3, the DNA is TGTGCCAGCAGCCAGGGCGGGGGGACTGCCCTCTCACCCCTCCACTTT.

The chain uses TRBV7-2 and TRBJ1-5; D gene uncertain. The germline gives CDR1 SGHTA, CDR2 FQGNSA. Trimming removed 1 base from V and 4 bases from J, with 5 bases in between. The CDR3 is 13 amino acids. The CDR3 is CASSLVSNQPQHF. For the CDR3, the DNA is TGTGCCAGCAGCTTAGTATCAAATCAGCCCCAGCATTTT.